Detailed here is one T cell receptor beta chain. Antigen: not known. This CDR3 is 17 amino acids long. Germline CDR1 and CDR2: SEHNR and FQNEAQ (reference sequence). V lost 6 bases, J lost 0 bases, and 17 bases lay in between. The method was immunoSEQ multiplex PCR; TCRdb's version includes in-frame clones alone and lacks a portion of them. Here the sample spans about 87,000 clones, about 87% being singletons. The sample belongs to a study of radiotherapy plus CTLA-4 blockade in lung cancer. Study overall: Objective response was observed in around a sixth of patients, and disease control in just over 30%. Study results and caveats: Early shifts in blood T cell clones, with interferon-beta, reportedly predicted response best. Radiotherapy with ipilimumab was followed by blood expansion of tumor-derived clones.

Chemo-refractory metastatic non-small-cell lung cancer patients were treated with focal radiation plus CTLA-4 blockade with ipilimumab. The sequence was obtained from a human donor with non-small cell lung cancer that progressed on radiotherapy plus ipilimumab. The source was peripheral blood, collected from a patient treated with radiotherapy plus ipilimumab. The rearrangement joins TRBV7-9 to TRBJ2-2; unclear D gene. DNA of the CDR3: TGTGCCAGCAGTTCGAGTGCCATCCTCGCGAACACCGGGGAGCTGTTTTTT. The encoded protein is CASSSSAILANTGELFF.